Each of the 27 T cell receptor beta chains below was sequenced from the same sample in a study of read filtering for tumor transcriptome and immune sequencing. This library used around 0.4 ug RNA and molecular barcoded adaptors spanning alpha/delta and beta/gamma chains. TCRdb reprocessed the reads via MiXCR and lists one record per CDR3 protein. The sample carries about 47,000 distinct CDR3 sequences, 9.5% to 15% recorded once. Sequenced: a population of CD138-negative cells sorted from bone marrow. Receptors were obtained from a donor at least 40 years old with multiple myeloma.

This clonotype was seen ten or more times. The chain recombines TRBV5-8 with TRBJ2-1; the D gene is possibly TRBD2 (6 bases). This CDR3 has 14 residues. CDR1 and CDR2 from the germline V gene are SGHTS and YDEGEE. V lost 4 bases and J 7 bases, leaving 15 bases between the germline ends. This CDR3 reads CASSRRVGLNEQFF. CDR3 sequence (DNA): TGTGCCAGCAGCCGGAGGGTCGGGTTAAATGAGCAGTTCTTC.

This clonotype was observed at least ten times. The DNA for the CDR3 is TGCAGCGCCGGACAGAGCTCCTACGAGCAGTACTTC. This codes for CSAGQSSYEQYF. The rearrangement uses TRBV29-1 and TRBJ2-7, with D possibly matching TRBD1 (6 bases). The ends were cut back, 7 bases at V and 0 bases at J, with 10 bases in the middle. The CDR3 runs 12 residues. Germline lookup yields CDR1 SQVTM and CDR2 ANQGSEA.

This clonotype was seen many times. V usage is TRBV6-6 and J usage is TRBJ2-3; 9 bases line up with TRBD2. The CDR3 covers 13 residues. Germline CDR1 is MNHNY and CDR2 is SVGAGI (reference sequence). V trimming: 9 bases; J trimming: 4 bases; junction bases outside the gene matches: 5. The CDR3 DNA is TGTGCCAGTAGCGGGAGAGTTGCAGATACGCAGTATTTT. Translation: CASSGRVADTQYF.

In its sample, this clonotype was seen many times. The chain is built from TRBV4-1 and TRBJ1-5; no clear D gene. V was pared by 4 bases and J by 7 bases, with 17 bases between. This CDR3 has 15 residues. Germline V gene sequence: CDR1 MGHRA, CDR2 YSYEKL. For the CDR3, the DNA is TGCGCCAGCAGCCCTACTTCTCCTGTGGGACAGCCCCAGCATTTT. Amino acids: CASSPTSPVGQPQHF.

A remark on this clonotype: This sequence is one base from a far larger clone and is likely a read error. This chain connects TRBV7-3 to TRBJ1-1; D unresolved. V lost 3 bases and J 5 bases, leaving 7 bases between the germline ends. The CDR3 length is 12 residues. CDR1 is SGHTA, CDR2 FQGTGA, per germline. CDR3 nucleotides: TGTGCCAGCAGCTTGGGAAGGACTGAAGCTTTCTTT. Protein product: CASSLGRTEAFF.

The sample holds many counts of this clonotype. CDR3 sequence reads: CAISDRYQPQHF. The CDR3 DNA reads as TGTGCCATCAGCGATCGATATCAGCCCCAGCATTTT. The chain uses TRBV10-3 and TRBJ1-5; D not resolved. V lost 6 bases and J 5 bases, leaving 8 bases between the germline ends. This CDR3 has 12 residues. Germline V gene lookup returns CDR1 ENHRY and CDR2 SYGVKD.

The table lists this clonotype with many counts. The V gene is TRBV5-1, the J gene TRBJ2-5; the match to TRBD1 covers 9 bases. This CDR3 contains 15 residues. The V and J ends lost 3 bases and 3 bases, in that order; junction bases with no gene match: 6. Germline CDR1 reads SGHRS; CDR2 reads YFSETQ. The CDR3 DNA is TGCGCCAGCAGCTGGGGACAGGGAGGGGAAGAGACCCAGTACTTC. This gives the protein CASSWGQGGEETQYF.

This clonotype has a count of ten or more. V usage is TRBV3-1 and J usage is TRBJ2-5; no clear D. Trimming took 8 bases from V and 7 from J, leaving 11 bases between them. The CDR3 sequence is 11 residues long. Germline lookup yields CDR1 LGHDT and CDR2 YNNKEL (reference sequence). Here the CDR3 DNA reads TGTGCCAGCCGCACGATGGGGACCCAGTACTTC. Amino acids: CASRTMGTQYF.

Note on this clonotype: This may be a read error, as it is one base from a much larger clone. The CDR3 is CASSGTSGSYTAELFF. The CDR3 coding sequence is TGTGCCAGTAGTGGAACTAGCGGGAGTTACACCGCGGAGCTGTTTTTT. The rearrangement joins TRBV19 to TRBJ2-2; the match to TRBD2 covers 11 bases. CDR1 is LNHDA, CDR2 SQIVND, per germline (reference sequence). The CDR3 consists of 16 residues.

This clonotype has ten or more counts. J is TRBJ1-1 and V is TRBV29-1; D unclear. Germline CDR1 SQVTM, CDR2 ANQGSEA. Trimming took off 6 bases at V and 3 bases at J, with 8 bases between the two ends. CDR3 length: 11 amino acids. CDR3 sequence (DNA): TGCAGCGTCGGTCCGGACACTGAAGCTTTCTTT. Its translation is CSVGPDTEAFF.

This clonotype was recorded a few times. This rearrangement joins TRBV7-2 to TRBJ1-2; D is unclear. V shed 1 base and J shed 4 bases, with 7 bases lying between them. The CDR3 covers 13 residues. Germline V CDR1 and CDR2: SGHTA, FQGNSA. CDR3 protein: CASSLVIPYGYTF. CDR3 nucleotide sequence: TGTGCCAGCAGCTTAGTCATTCCCTATGGCTACACCTTC.

This clonotype showed up many times. The chain has TRBV2 and TRBJ2-3, with D perhaps matching TRBD1 (5 bases). With 4 bases removed from V and 4 bases from J, the gap between germline ends came to 9 bases. Germline CDR1 SNHLY, CDR2 FYNNEI. The CDR3 contains 13 residues. CDR3 bases: TGTGCCAGCAGTGCGGACATAGCAGATACGCAGTATTTT. Amino acids: CASSADIADTQYF.

The table lists this clonotype with a few counts. The chain combines TRBV5-5 with TRBJ2-3; D not certain. The V gene lost 1 base and the J gene lost 0 bases, with 12 bases spanning the gap. This CDR3 contains 16 residues. The V gene's germline CDR1 is SGHKS and CDR2 YYEKEE (reference sequence). CDR3 amino acids: CASSLLVHISTDTQYF. DNA for the CDR3: TGTGCCAGCAGCTTGTTAGTCCATATAAGCACAGATACGCAGTATTTT.

This clonotype has at least ten counts. The genes are TRBV5-5 and TRBJ2-1; 11 bases match TRBD2. This CDR3 comprises 17 residues. Germline V CDR1 and CDR2: SGHKS, YYEKEE (reference sequence). Unmatched junction bases numbered 10, after V lost 4 bases and J lost 4 bases. CDR3 DNA: TGTGCCAGCAGCGGCGTCACTAGCGGGAGAAAGTACAATGAGCAGTTCTTC. Translating it yields CASSGVTSGRKYNEQFF.

Ten or more counts support this clonotype. V usage is TRBV13 and J usage is TRBJ1-6, with no clear D. The length of the CDR3 is 13 residues. V gave up 5 bases and J gave up 7 bases, with 9 bases separating them. CDR1 and CDR2 from the germline V gene are PRHDT and FYEKMQ (reference sequence). CDR3 region: CASSKNDNSPLHF. CDR3 sequence (DNA): TGTGCCAGCAGCAAAAACGACAATTCACCCCTCCACTTT.

This clonotype was seen at least ten times. The gene calls are TRBV7-2 and TRBJ2-3; 8 positions match TRBD2. V shed 4 bases, J shed 2 bases, and the junction held 5 bases outside the gene matches. Per the germline V gene, CDR1 is SGHTA and CDR2 is FQGNSA. This CDR3 spans 15 amino acids. The CDR3 sequence is CASSSTSGLTDTQYF. CDR3 sequence (DNA): TGTGCCAGCAGCTCCACTAGCGGCCTCACAGATACGCAGTATTTT.

A word on this clonotype: A read error likely explains this, since a far larger clone differs by one base. The chain combines TRBV12-3 or TRBV12-4 with TRBJ2-2, with D perhaps matching TRBD1 (6 bases). Trimming shortened V by 5 bases and J by 5 bases, and 18 bases separated the two germline ends. The CDR3 totals 16 residues. CDR3 amino acids: CASSPTQGSRTGELFF. CDR3 nucleotide sequence: TGTGCCAGCAGTCCAACACAGGGAAGCAGAACCGGGGAGCTGTTTTTT.

There are many counts of this clonotype. The chain recombines TRBV29-1 with TRBJ2-1; 10 nucleotides align to TRBD2. The CDR3 runs to 16 residues. The germline V gene encodes CDR1 SQVTM and CDR2 ANQGSEA. The V segment lost 7 bases and the J segment 6 bases; nucleotides outside the gene matches: 15. The CDR3 loop is CSALEPLAGVGNEQFF. The CDR3 coding sequence is TGCAGCGCCCTAGAGCCCCTAGCGGGAGTCGGCAATGAGCAGTTCTTC.

A word on this clonotype: This is likely an artifact of a read error, given a far larger clone one base away. The chain carries TRBV3-1 and TRBJ2-1; 7 bases match TRBD2. Germline CDR1 and CDR2: LGHDT and YNNKEL (reference sequence). V dropped 5 bases and J dropped 7; count of bases not matched to a gene: 11. This CDR3 has 15 residues. The CDR3 spells CASSASGAPANEQFF. DNA for the CDR3: TGTGCCAGCAGCGCAAGCGGGGCCCCCGCTAATGAGCAGTTCTTC.

In its sample, this clonotype was seen many times. The chain uses TRBV7-2 and TRBJ2-3, with D possibly being TRBD1 (5 bases). Germline V lookup: CDR1 SGHTA, CDR2 FQGNSA. This CDR3 is 13 amino acids long. V was shortened by 4 bases and J by 6 bases, with 11 bases between the two germline ends. The CDR3 loop reads CASSSLGPDTQYF. The CDR3 coding sequence is TGTGCCAGCAGCTCCTTGGGGCCTGATACGCAGTATTTT.

This clonotype was seen repeatedly, ten times or more. The rearrangement joins TRBV7-2 to TRBJ2-1, with TRBD2 identical over 8 bases. J lost 8 bases, V lost 1 base, and 10 bases had no gene match. This CDR3 has 16 amino acids. The germline CDR1 and CDR2 sequences are SGHTA and FQGNSA. The CDR3 DNA sequence: TGTGCCAGCAGCTTAGATTTAGCGGGATGGTCGGATGAGCAGTTCTTC. Protein sequence: CASSLDLAGWSDEQFF.

This clonotype was detected many times. The chain joins TRBV7-9 to TRBJ2-5, with 12 bases identical to TRBD2. The CDR3 has 17 amino acids. The V segment lost 1 base and the J segment 5 bases; nucleotides outside the gene matches: 8. Germline V CDR1 and CDR2: SEHNR, FQNEAQ (reference sequence). The CDR3 nucleotides read TGTGCCAGCAGCTTAGTCTCCCTACTAGCGGGAGGTGAGACCCAGTACTTC. As protein: CASSLVSLLAGGETQYF.

This clonotype has ten or more counts. V gene TRBV27 combines with J gene TRBJ2-7, with 8 bases lining up with TRBD1. Germline CDR1 and CDR2: MNHEY and SMNVEV (reference sequence). This CDR3 spans 15 amino acids. The ends lost 8 bases at V and 0 bases at J; junction bases unmatched: 9. For the CDR3, the DNA is TGTGCCAGCCGACTCGGACAGGGTAGCTCCTACGAGCAGTACTTC. Protein: CASRLGQGSSYEQYF.

This clonotype was found many times. Since a much larger clone is just one base distant, this may be a read error. V usage is TRBV7-8 and J usage is TRBJ2-1, with D hard to call. The CDR3 runs to 13 residues. The germline gives CDR1 SGHVS, CDR2 FQNEAQ. CDR3 bases: TGTGCCAGCAGACCGGACGGGTACAATGGGCAGTTCTTC. Translated: CASRPDGYNGQFF.

This clonotype has at least ten counts. Its ends do not fully match the called genes, so a read error is possible. The V gene is TRBV12-3 or TRBV12-4, the J gene TRBJ2-3, with TRBD1 matching over 8 bases. The CDR3 is 14 residues long. CDR3 sequence (DNA): TGTGCCAGCAGTTCAGACAGGGGAGGAGATACGCTGTATTTT. Translating gives CASSSDRGGDTLYF.

This clonotype has only a few counts. V usage is TRBV23-1 and J usage is TRBJ2-7; no definite D call. TRBV23-1 belongs to the ORF category, with a function that is uncertain. The CDR3 sequence is 17 residues long. Trimming removed 0 bases at V and 0 bases at J, with 15 bases between. CDR3 bases: TGCGCCAGCAGTCAATCGTCGGGCAGAGTGTCCTCCTACGAGCAGTACTTC. Translation gives CASSQSSGRVSSYEQYF.

This clonotype was observed at least ten times. The rearrangement uses TRBV20-1 and TRBJ2-5, with a weak D call TRBD2 (7 bases). V gave up 4 bases and J gave up 4 bases, with 22 bases separating them. The CDR3 spans 16 residues. Germline-derived CDR1 and CDR2 are DFQATT and SNEGSKA (reference sequence). CDR3 protein: CSAKYVTRGLTETQYF. The CDR3 DNA follows: TGCAGTGCTAAGTACGTCACCAGGGGACTAACAGAGACCCAGTACTTC.